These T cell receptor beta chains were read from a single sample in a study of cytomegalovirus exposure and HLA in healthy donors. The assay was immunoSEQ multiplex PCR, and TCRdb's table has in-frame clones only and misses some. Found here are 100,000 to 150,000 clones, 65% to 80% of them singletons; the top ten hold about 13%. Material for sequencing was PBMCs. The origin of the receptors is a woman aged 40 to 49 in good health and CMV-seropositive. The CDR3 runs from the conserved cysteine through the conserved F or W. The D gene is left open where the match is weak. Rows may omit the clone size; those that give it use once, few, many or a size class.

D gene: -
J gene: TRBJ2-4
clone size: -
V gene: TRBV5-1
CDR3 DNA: TGCGCCAGCAGCTTGGAAGGAGAAAACATTCAGTACTTC
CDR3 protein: CASSLEGENIQYF

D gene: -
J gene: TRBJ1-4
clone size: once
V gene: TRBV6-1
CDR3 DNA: TGTGCCAGCATGACGGGGGAGGGGCTGTTTTTT
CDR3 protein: CASMTGEGLFF

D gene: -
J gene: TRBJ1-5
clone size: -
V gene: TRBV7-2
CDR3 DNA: TGTGCCAGCAGCCCAGAGGGGGACAGCAATCAGCCCCAGCATTTT
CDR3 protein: CASSPEGDSNQPQHF

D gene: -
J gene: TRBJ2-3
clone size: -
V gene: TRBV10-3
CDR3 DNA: TGTGCCATCAGATCTGAGGGAGATACGCAGTATTTT
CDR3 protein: CAIRSEGDTQYF

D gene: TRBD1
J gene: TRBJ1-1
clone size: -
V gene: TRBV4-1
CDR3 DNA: TGCGCCAGCAGCCAAGGAATAAGGACAGGGGAAGCTTTCTTT
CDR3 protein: CASSQGIRTGEAFF

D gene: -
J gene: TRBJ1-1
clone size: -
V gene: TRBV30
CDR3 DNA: TGTGCCTGGAGAGCTGGGAACACTGAAGCTTTCTTT
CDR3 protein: CAWRAGNTEAFF

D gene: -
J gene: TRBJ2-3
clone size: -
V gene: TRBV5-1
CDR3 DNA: TGCGCCAGCAGCGTTGGTGGGGCAGGGGCGAAAAGGGATACGCAGTATTTT
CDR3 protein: CASSVGGAGAKRDTQYF

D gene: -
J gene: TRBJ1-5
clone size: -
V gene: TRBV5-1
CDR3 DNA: TGCGCCAGCAGCTTGGCAGGGTACGGCAATCAGCCCCAGCATTTT
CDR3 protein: CASSLAGYGNQPQHF

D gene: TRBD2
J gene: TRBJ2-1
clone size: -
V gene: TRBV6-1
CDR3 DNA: TGTGCCAGCACACTAGCGGGAGAGTGGAATGAGCAGTTCTTC
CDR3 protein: CASTLAGEWNEQFF

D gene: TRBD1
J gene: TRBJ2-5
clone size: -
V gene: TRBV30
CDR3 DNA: TGTGCCTGGGCTAAAGGGACAGGAGATCAAGAGACCCAGTACTTC
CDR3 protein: CAWAKGTGDQETQYF

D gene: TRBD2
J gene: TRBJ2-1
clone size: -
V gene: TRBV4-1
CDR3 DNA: TGCGCCAGCAGCCCGAATCGACTAGCGGGCGTTTTCTCCTACAATGAGCAGTTCTTC
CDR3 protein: CASSPNRLAGVFSYNEQFF

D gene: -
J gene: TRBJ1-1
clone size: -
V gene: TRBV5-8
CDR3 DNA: TGTGCCAGCAGCCTTCGGGTGAACACTGAAGCTTTCTTT
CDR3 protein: CASSLRVNTEAFF

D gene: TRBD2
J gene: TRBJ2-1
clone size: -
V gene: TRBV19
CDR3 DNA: TGTGCCAGTAGTCTCGGGACTAGCGGGGTGAGGCGGTCAAATGAGCAGTTCTTC
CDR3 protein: CASSLGTSGVRRSNEQFF

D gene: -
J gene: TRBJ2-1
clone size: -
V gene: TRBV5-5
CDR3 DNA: TGTGCCAGCAGCTTTGAGGAGGGAGTTTCCAATGAGCAGTTCTTC
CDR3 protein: CASSFEEGVSNEQFF

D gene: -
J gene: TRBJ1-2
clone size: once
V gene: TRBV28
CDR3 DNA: TGTGCCAGCAGTTTATCGACAGATTATGGCTACACCTTC
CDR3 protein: CASSLSTDYGYTF

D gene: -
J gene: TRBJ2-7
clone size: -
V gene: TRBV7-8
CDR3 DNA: TGTGCCAGCAGCTTAGAACAGTCCTACGAGCAGTACTTC
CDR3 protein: CASSLEQSYEQYF

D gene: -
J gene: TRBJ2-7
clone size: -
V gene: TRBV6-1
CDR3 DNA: TGTGCCAGCACAAACGACTATTCCTACGAGCAGTACTTC
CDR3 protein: CASTNDYSYEQYF

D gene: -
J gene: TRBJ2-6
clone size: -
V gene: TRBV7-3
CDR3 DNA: TGTGCCAGCAGCTCTTACAGCACTGGGGCCAACGTCCTGACTTTC
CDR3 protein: CASSSYSTGANVLTF

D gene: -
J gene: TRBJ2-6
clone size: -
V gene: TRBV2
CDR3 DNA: TGTGCCAGCAGTGCCGTCGGCTCTGGGGCCAACGTCCTGACTTTC
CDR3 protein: CASSAVGSGANVLTF

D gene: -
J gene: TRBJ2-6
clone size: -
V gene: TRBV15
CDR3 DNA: TGTGCCACCAGCAGAGATCAGGGGTGGGGGGCCAACGTCCTGACTTTC
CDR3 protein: CATSRDQGWGANVLTF

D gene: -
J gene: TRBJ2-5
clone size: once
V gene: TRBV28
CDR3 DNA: TGTGCCAGCAACCCTAGGCAACTGCAAGAGACCCAGTACTTC
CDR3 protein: CASNPRQLQETQYF

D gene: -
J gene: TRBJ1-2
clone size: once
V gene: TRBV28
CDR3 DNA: TGTGCCAGCAGTTTAGGGGGGACTAACTATGGCTACACCTTC
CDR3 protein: CASSLGGTNYGYTF

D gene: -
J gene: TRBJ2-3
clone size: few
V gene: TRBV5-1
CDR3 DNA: TGCGCCAGCCGGGGAAGCGGCACAGATACGCAGTATTTT
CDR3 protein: CASRGSGTDTQYF

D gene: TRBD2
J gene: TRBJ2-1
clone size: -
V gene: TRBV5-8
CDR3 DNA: TGTGCCAGCAGCTTTTTGCCCTTAGCTAGCGGGATCACTGAGCAGTTCTTC
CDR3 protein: CASSFLPLASGITEQFF

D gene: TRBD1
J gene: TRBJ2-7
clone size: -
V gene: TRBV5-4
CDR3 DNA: TGTGCCAGCAGGAGGACAGGGTCCGGGCACGAGCAGTACTTC
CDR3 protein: CASRRTGSGHEQYF

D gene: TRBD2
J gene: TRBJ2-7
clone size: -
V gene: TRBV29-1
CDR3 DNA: TGCAGCGTTGAACTGCGGGAGAACAGACCCTACGAGCAGTACTTC
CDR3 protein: CSVELRENRPYEQYF

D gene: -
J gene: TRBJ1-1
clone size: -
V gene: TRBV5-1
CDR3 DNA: TGCGCCAGCAGCTCGTTAGGAGGGGAAAGCACTGAAGCTTTCTTT
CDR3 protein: CASSSLGGESTEAFF

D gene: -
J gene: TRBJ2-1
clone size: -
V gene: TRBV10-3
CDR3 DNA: TGTGCCATCAGTGAGTCGAAACTAGCTGAGAATGAGCAGTTCTTC
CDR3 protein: CAISESKLAENEQFF

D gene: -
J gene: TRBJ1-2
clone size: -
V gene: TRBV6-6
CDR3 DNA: TGTGCCAGCGGGCGACAGTATGGCTACACCTTC
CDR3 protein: CASGRQYGYTF

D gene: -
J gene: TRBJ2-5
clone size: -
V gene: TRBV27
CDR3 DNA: TGTGCCAGCAGACTAATATCATTCAGGGAAGAGACCCAGTACTTC
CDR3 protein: CASRLISFREETQYF

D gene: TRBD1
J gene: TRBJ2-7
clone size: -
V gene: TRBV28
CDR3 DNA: TGTGCCAGCACTTTACTACCGGGACAGGGCCCAGACGAGCAGTACTTC
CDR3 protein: CASTLLPGQGPDEQYF

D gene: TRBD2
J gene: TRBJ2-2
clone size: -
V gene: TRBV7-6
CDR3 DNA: TGTGCCAGCAGCTTACACGCTAGCGGTCGGACCGGGGAGCTGTTTTTT
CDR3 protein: CASSLHASGRTGELFF

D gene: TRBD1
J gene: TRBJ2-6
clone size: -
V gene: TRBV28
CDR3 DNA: TGTGCCAGCAGCCCTCAGGGGGCGGCTGGGGCCAACGTCCTGACTTTC
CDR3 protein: CASSPQGAAGANVLTF

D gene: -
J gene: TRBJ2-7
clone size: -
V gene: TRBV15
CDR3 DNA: TGTGCCACCAGCAGAATGGACAGTGACCTCCTGGGGGAGCAGTACTTC
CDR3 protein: CATSRMDSDLLGEQYF

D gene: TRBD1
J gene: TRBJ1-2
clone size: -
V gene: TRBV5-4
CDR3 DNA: TGTGCCAGCAGCCAAGGGGGCGCCCGCTATGGCTACACCTTC
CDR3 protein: CASSQGGARYGYTF

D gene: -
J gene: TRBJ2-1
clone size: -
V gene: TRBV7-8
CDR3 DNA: TGTGCCAGCAGCAAGACTAGAACAATGGATGAGCAGTTCTTC
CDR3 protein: CASSKTRTMDEQFF

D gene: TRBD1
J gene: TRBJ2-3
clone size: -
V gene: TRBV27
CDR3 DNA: TGTGCCACCGGACAGGGTTTGGGCACAGATACGCAGTATTTT
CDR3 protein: CATGQGLGTDTQYF